Sequencing of this T cell receptor beta chain was carried out in a study of cytomegalovirus exposure and HLA in healthy donors. The study ran its PCR with 60 Vbeta and 13 Jbeta primers. TCRdb's copy holds only in-frame clones and misses some; the assay was immunoSEQ multiplex PCR. The sample lists about 100,000 clones; roughly 74% were seen once. On this clone itself: Antigen: not known.

V was clipped by 0 bases and J by 0 bases, with 11 bases between them. Looked up from germline, CDR1 is SGHDN and CDR2 is FVKESK. The CDR3 has 17 amino acids. Study-level points and caveats: Through in vitro validation, a few CMV-associated chains were shown to be specific for CMV antigens. Previous analysis showed most TCR beta V segments were productive about 87% or about 30% of the time. The study listed approximately 160 cytomegalovirus-associated TCR beta chains.

The chain carries TRBV14 and TRBJ1-4, with D possibly TRBD1 on 5 matching bases. The material sequenced was PBMCs. This TCR was sampled from a female donor in good health and CMV-seropositive. CDR3 bases: TGTGCCAGCAGCCAAGAATGGCAGGGAACAACTAATGAAAAACTGTTTTTT. This gives the protein CASSQEWQGTTNEKLFF. The entire variable domain, with the rest obtained from reference TRBV14 and TRBJ1-4, is as follows: EAGVTQFPSHSVIEKGQTVTLRCDPISGHDNLYWYRRVMGKEIKFLLHFVKESKQDESGMPNNRFLAERTGGTYSTLKVQPAELEDSGVYFCASSQEWQGTTNEKLFFGSGTQLSVL.